This T cell receptor (beta chain) was captured by sequencing in a study of T cells after yellow fever vaccination. Regarding the study as a whole: A weaker but faster secondary response was observed, peaking on day 5 versus 15.

TCRdb independently ran MiXCR on the 5' RACE reads; one entry per CDR3 protein. Here the sample spans some 240,000 distinct CDR3 sequences, approximately 3.6% being singletons. Germline trimming cut 5 bases from V and 5 bases from J; bases unmatched to any gene: 8. From germline, CDR1 is SSHAT and CDR2 FNYEAQ (reference sequence). The CDR3 contains 15 residues. This clonotype was picked up many times. The antigen remains undetermined. The rearrangement uses TRBV7-7 and TRBJ2-3; 9 bases align to TRBD2. The receptor comes from a man between 18 and 29 years old who received the YFV17D yellow fever vaccine. Sequences were derived from PBMCs, sampled 15 days after the yellow fever booster vaccination. CDR3 bases: TGTGCCAGCAGCCGTGCGGGGGGGCAGGGAGATACGCAGTATTTT. This gives the protein CASSRAGGQGDTQYF.